Below, 2 T cell receptor beta chains from the same sample are listed, as sequenced in a study of PD-1 blockade in classical Hodgkin lymphoma. Assay: immunoSEQ multiplex PCR; the TCRdb copy retains only in-frame clones and omits some. The sample carries about 93,000 clones, roughly 73% recorded once. Time point specified: cycle 4 day 1 (C4D1), after five to seven weeks of nivolumab. No patient escaped relapse after autologous stem cell transplantation, and brentuximab vedotin exposure varied. The specimen was peripheral blood mononuclear cells (PBMCs), collected before the fourth cycle of nivolumab. Receptor source: a human donor with classical Hodgkin lymphoma.

The sample holds one count of this clone. The chain combines TRBV5-4 with TRBJ2-7, with TRBD2 as a possible D gene (5 bases). Germline CDR1 and CDR2: SGHNT and YYREEE (reference sequence). There are 13 residues in the CDR3. V was cut by 2 bases and J by 7 bases, with 13 bases left in between. CDR3 amino acids: CASSFGISEEQYF. The CDR3 DNA follows: TGTGCCAGCAGCTTCGGGATCTCTGAAGAGCAGTACTTC.

V and J are TRBV6-4 and TRBJ2-1, with no clear D. The V gene's germline CDR1 is MRHNA and CDR2 SNTAGT. Trimming stripped 7 bases from V and 0 bases from J, with 10 bases between. There are 14 residues in the CDR3. The chain's CDR3 is CASKEESSYNEQFF. DNA for the CDR3: TGTGCCAGCAAAGAAGAAAGCTCCTACAATGAGCAGTTCTTC.